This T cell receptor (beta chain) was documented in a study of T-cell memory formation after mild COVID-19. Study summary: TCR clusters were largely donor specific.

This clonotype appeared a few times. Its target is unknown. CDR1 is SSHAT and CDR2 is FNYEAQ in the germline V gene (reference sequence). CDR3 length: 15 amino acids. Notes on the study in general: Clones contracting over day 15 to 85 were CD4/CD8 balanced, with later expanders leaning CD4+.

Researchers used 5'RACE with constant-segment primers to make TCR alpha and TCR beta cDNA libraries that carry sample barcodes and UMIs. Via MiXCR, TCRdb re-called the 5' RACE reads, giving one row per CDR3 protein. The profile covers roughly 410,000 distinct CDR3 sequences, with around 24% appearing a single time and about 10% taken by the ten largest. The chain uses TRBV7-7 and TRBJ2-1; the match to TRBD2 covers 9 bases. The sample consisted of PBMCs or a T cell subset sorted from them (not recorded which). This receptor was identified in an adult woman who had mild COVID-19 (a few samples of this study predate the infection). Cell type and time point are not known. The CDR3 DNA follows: TGTGCTAGCCGGCTCGGGCGGGAGGGCCAGGGTGAGCAGTTCTTC. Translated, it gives CASRLGREGQGEQFF.